The text below deals with one T cell receptor (beta chain). This sample is drawn from a study of response to subunit inactivated influenza vaccine. TCRdb ran MiXCR on the RT-PCR reads and lists one entry per CDR3 protein. This sample carries 500,000 to 600,000 distinct CDR3 sequences, 14% of them seen once, and the ten largest clones take approximately 12%. The CDR3 totals 15 residues. J gave up 5 bases and V 1 base, and 10 bases lay outside the gene matches. CDR1 DFQATT and CDR2 SNEGSKA come from the germline V gene (reference sequence). The chain employs TRBV20-1 and TRBJ1-1; 7 positions agree with TRBD1. The sample consisted of PBMCs from blood, taken approximately 13 days after vaccination. The clonotype comes from a man aged 45-65 years who received an inactivated influenza vaccine. CDR3: CSARASTGWQTEAFF. The CDR3 region has the DNA TGCAGTGCTAGAGCCTCGACAGGGTGGCAAACTGAAGCTTTCTTT.